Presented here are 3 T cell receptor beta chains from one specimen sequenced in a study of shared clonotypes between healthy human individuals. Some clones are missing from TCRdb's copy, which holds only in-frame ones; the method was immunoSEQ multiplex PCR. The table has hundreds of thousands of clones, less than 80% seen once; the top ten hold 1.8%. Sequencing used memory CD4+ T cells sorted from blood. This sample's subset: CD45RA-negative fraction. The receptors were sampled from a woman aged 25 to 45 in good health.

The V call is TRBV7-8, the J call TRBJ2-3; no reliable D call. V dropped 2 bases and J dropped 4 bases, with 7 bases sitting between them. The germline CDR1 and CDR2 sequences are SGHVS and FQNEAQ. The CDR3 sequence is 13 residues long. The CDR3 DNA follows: TGTGCCAGCAGCTTACTGGGGTCAGATACGCAGTATTTT. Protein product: CASSLLGSDTQYF.

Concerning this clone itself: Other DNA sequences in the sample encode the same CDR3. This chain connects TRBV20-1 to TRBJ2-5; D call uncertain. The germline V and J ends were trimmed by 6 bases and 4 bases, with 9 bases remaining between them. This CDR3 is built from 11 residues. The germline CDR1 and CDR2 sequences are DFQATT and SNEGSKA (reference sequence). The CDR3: CSAQGRETQYF. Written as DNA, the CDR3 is TGCAGTGCGCAAGGTAGAGAGACCCAGTACTTC.

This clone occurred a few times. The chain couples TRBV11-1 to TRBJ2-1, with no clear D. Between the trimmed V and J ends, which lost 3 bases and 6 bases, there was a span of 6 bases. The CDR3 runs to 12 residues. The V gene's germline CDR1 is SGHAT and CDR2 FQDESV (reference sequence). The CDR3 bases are TGTGCCAGCAGCTTGGAAGTCAATGAGCAGTTCTTC. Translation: CASSLEVNEQFF.